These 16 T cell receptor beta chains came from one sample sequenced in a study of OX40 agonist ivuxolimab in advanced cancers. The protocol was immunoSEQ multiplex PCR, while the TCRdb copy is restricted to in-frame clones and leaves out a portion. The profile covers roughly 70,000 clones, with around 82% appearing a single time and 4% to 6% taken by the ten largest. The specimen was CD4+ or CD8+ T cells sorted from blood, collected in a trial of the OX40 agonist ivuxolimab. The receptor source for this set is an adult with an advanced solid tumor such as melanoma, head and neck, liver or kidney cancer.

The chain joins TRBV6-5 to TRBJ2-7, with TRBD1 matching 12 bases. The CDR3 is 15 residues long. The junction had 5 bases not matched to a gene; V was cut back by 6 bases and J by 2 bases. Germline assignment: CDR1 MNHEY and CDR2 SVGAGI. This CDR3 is CASRIRDRGPYEQYF. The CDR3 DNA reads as TGTGCCAGCAGAATCCGGGACAGGGGGCCCTACGAGCAGTACTTC.

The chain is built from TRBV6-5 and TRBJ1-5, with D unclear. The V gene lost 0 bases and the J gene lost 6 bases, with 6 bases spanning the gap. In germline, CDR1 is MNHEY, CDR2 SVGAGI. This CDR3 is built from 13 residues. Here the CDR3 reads CASSYSPSQPQHF. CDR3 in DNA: TGTGCCAGCAGTTACTCCCCGAGTCAGCCCCAGCATTTT.

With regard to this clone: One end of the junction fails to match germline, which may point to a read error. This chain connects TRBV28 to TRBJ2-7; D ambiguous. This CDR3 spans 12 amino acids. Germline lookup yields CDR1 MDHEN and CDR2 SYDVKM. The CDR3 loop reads CASSLTSHEQYF. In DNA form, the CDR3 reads TGTGCCAGCAGTTTAACCTCCCACGAGCAGTACTTC.

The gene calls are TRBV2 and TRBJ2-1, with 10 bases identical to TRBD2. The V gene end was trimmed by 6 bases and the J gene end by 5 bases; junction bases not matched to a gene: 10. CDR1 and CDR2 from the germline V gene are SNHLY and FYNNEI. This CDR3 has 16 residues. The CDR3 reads CASRPLLAGDNNEQFF. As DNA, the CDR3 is TGTGCCAGCAGGCCTCTCCTAGCGGGGGATAACAATGAGCAGTTCTTC.

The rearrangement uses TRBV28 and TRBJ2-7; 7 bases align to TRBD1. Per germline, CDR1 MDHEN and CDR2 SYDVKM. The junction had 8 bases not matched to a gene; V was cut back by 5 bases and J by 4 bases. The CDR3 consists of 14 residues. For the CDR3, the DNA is TGTGCCAGCAGTCTCCCGACAGGGTGGTACGAGCAGTACTTC. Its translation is CASSLPTGWYEQYF.

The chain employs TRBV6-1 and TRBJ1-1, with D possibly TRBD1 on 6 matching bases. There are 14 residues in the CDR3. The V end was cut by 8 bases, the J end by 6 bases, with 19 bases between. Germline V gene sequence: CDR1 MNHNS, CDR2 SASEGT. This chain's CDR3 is CASSTGRWEAEAFF. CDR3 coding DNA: TGTGCCAGCTCAACAGGGAGGTGGGAAGCTGAAGCTTTCTTT.

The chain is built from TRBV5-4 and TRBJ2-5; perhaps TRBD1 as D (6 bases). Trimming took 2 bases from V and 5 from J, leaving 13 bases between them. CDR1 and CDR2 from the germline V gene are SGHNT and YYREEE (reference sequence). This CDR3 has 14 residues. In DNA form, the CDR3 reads TGTGCCAGCAGCTTATCAGGACAGAGGGAGACCCAGTACTTC. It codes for CASSLSGQRETQYF.

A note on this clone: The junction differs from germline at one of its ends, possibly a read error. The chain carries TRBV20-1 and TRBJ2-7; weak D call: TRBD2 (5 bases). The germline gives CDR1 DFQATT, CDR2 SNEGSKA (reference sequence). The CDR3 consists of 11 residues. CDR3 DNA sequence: TGCAGTGCCAGAGGTGCGGGCGAGCAGTACTTC. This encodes CSARGAGEQYF.

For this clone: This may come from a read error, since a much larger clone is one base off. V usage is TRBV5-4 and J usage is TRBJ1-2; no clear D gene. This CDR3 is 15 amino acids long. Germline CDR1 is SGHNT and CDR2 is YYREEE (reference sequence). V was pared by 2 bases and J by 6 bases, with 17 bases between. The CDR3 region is CASSFTGIEWDGYTF. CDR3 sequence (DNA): TGTGCCAGCAGCTTTACGGGTATTGAGTGGGATGGCTACACCTTC.

The CDR3 region is CASSRAGEETQYF. The CDR3 coding sequence is TGCGCCAGCTCACGGGCCGGTGAGGAGACCCAGTACTTC. V is TRBV5-1 and J is TRBJ2-5; the D is unclear. This CDR3 contains 13 residues. Germline V gene data show CDR1 as SGHRS and CDR2 as YFSETQ. The ends were cut back, 7 bases at V and 5 bases at J, with 15 bases in the middle. The whole variable domain, remainder taken from reference TRBV5-1 and TRBJ2-5, is KAGVTQTPRYLIKTRGQQVTLSCSPISGHRSVSWYQQTPGQGLQFLFEYFSETQRNKGNFPGRFSGRQFSNSRSEMNVSTLELGDSALYLCASSRAGEETQYFGPGTRLLVL.

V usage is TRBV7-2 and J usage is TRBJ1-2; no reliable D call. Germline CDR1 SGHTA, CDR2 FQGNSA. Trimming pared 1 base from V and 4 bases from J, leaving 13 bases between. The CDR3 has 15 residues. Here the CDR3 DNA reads TGTGCCAGCAGCTTAGATCCGGCCGGAGTCTATGGCTACACCTTC. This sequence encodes CASSLDPAGVYGYTF.

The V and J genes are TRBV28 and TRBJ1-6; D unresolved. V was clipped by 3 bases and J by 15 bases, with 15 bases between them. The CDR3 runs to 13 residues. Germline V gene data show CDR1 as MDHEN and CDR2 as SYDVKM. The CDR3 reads CASSFPLAGGLHF. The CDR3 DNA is TGTGCCAGCAGTTTTCCTCTGGCAGGTGGCCTCCACTTT. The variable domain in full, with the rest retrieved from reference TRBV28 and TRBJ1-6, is DVKVTQSSRYLVKRTGEKVFLECVQDMDHENMFWYRQDPGLGLRLIYFSYDVKMKEKGDIPEGYSVSREKKERFSLILESASTNQTSMYLCASSFPLAGGLHFGNGTRLTVT.

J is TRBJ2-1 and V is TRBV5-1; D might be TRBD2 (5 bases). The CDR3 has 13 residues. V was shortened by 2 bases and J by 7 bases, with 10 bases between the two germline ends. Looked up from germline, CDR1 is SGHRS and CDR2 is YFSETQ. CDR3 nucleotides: TGCGCCAGCAGCTTTGCGGAGCGGAATGAGCAGTTCTTC. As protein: CASSFAERNEQFF.

Written as DNA, the CDR3 is TGTGCCAGCAGCTTAGAAGCGGGGTCCACAGATACGCAGTATTTT. As protein: CASSLEAGSTDTQYF. The V call is TRBV7-2, the J call TRBJ2-3; TRBD2 aligns across 7 bases. Trimming cost V 1 base and J 2 bases; bases outside gene matches: 3. The CDR3 totals 15 residues. Looked up from germline, CDR1 is SGHTA and CDR2 is FQGNSA. Drawing the rest from reference TRBV7-2 and TRBJ2-3, the complete variable domain is GAGVSQSPSNKVTEKGKDVELRCDPISGHTALYWYRQSLGQGLEFLIYFQGNSAPDKSGLPSDRFSAERTGGSVSTLTIQRTQQEDSAVYLCASSLEAGSTDTQYFGPGTRLTVL.

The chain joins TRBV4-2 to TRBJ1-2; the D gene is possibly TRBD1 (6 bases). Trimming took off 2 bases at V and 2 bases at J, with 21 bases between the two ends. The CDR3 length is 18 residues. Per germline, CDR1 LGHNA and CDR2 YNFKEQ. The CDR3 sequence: CASSQHSQMGQGNYGYTF. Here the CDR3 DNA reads TGTGCCAGCAGCCAACATTCTCAAATGGGGCAGGGGAACTATGGCTACACCTTC.

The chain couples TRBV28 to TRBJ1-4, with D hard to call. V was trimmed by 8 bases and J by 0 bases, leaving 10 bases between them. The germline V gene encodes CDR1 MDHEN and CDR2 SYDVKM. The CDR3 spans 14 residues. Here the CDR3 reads CASFRFATNEKLFF. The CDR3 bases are TGTGCCAGCTTCCGGTTTGCAACTAATGAAAAACTGTTTTTT.